This T cell receptor beta chain emerged from a study of T cell changes during pregnancy in multiple sclerosis. This table comes from immunoSEQ multiplex PCR, and its TCRdb copy is limited to in-frame clones, with some not included. The sample includes about 39,000 clones, approximately 90% of them seen just once. This sample comprised CD8+ T cells from peripheral blood mononuclear cells, obtained in the first trimester of pregnancy. The source of this sequence is a female donor with multiple sclerosis, enrolled in a pregnancy study.

The CDR3 DNA sequence: TGTGCCAGCAGCGTAGCGGCGGATTCGACTAGCACAGATACGCAGTATTTT. Protein sequence: CASSVAADSTSTDTQYF. V gene TRBV9 combines with J gene TRBJ2-3; D ambiguous. From germline, CDR1 is SGDLS and CDR2 YYNGEE. The CDR3 sequence is 17 residues long. V lost 0 bases to trimming and J lost 0 bases, with 14 bases between them.